This T cell receptor (beta chain) stems from a study of blood T cells in healthy people across ages. Through a sample-barcoded 5' primer and a J-beta primer mix, a second PCR was run for roughly 6 to 12 cycles. In TCRdb, the 5' RACE reads were re-called with MiXCR into one record per CDR3 protein. The data contain about 800,000 distinct CDR3 sequences, about 25% of them seen just once; the ten biggest clones take up more than 3%. This clonotype has more than one count but fewer than ten. The data were also submitted as part of a second study, on T cells of mothers and their children.

The receptor's source is a boy aged 5 to 17 in good health. What was sequenced was blood.

CDR3 nucleotides: TGCAGTGCTCAGACAGGGGGCCATGAAAAACTGTTTTTT. Its translation: CSAQTGGHEKLFF. J is TRBJ1-4 and V is TRBV20-1; 10 bases align to TRBD1. The germline V gene has CDR1 DFQATT and CDR2 SNEGSKA (reference sequence). The V segment lost 5 bases and the J segment 6 bases; nucleotides outside the gene matches: 3. The CDR3 runs to 13 residues.